This T cell receptor (beta chain) was captured by sequencing in a study of shared clonotypes between healthy human individuals. Broader study findings: Inspection by rarefaction showed sorted-subset sequencing to be incomplete despite large depth. Apart from blood, nothing was sampled; tissue repertoires likely differ. Sequencing depth was expected to affect clonotype sharing among donors.

Worth noting for this clone: The antigen remains unidentified.

CDR3 length: 15 amino acids. CDR1 is MDHEN, CDR2 SYDVKM, per germline. The V and J ends lost 1 base and 2 bases respectively, with 10 bases between them. Measured with immunoSEQ multiplex PCR; TCRdb has only the in-frame clones, and not every one. This sample yields roughly 2.5 million clones, of which just over 90% are seen a single time; under 0.15% belongs to the top ten. This receptor was obtained from a man aged 18 to 30 in good health. Sequencing was done on a sample of naive CD4+ T cells sorted from blood. Indicated subset: CD45RA+ positively selected. V usage is TRBV28 and J usage is TRBJ2-3; possible D gene TRBD2, 6 bases. CDR3: CASSLLPGDTDTQYF. DNA of the CDR3: TGTGCCAGCAGTTTATTACCGGGGGACACAGATACGCAGTATTTT.